Below, 16 T cell receptor beta chains from the same sample are listed, as sequenced in a study of pediatric ulcerative colitis. Some clones are missing from TCRdb's copy, which holds only in-frame ones; the method was immunoSEQ multiplex PCR. Of approximately 30,000 clones in the sample, roughly 78% are singletons; the top ten hold approximately 4.3%. The sample taken for sequencing was blood. The receptors were gathered from a boy aged 10-17 years with severe ulcerative colitis.

The V call is TRBV5-4, the J call TRBJ2-3; TRBD1 is a possible D gene (7 bases). The CDR3 consists of 14 residues. Germline assignment: CDR1 SGHNT and CDR2 YYREEE (reference sequence). V was shortened by 2 bases and J by 5 bases, with 12 bases between the two germline ends. CDR3 DNA: TGTGCCAGCAGCTTAGGTCAGGGGGGAGATACGCAGTATTTT. Translated: CASSLGQGGDTQYF.

The genes are TRBV5-1 and TRBJ1-5; D gene ambiguous. This CDR3 has 16 amino acids. Germline V gene data show CDR1 as SGHRS and CDR2 as YFSETQ. V lost 2 bases to trimming and J lost 0 bases, with 12 bases between them. The CDR3 protein is CASSLGGHTSNQPQHF. The CDR3 DNA follows: TGCGCCAGCAGCTTAGGAGGCCATACTAGCAATCAGCCCCAGCATTTT. The full variable domain, in which reference TRBV5-1 and TRBJ1-5 provide the parts outside the CDR3, is KAGVTQTPRYLIKTRGQQVTLSCSPISGHRSVSWYQQTPGQGLQFLFEYFSETQRNKGNFPGRFSGRQFSNSRSEMNVSTLELGDSALYLCASSLGGHTSNQPQHFGDGTRLSIL.

The chain has TRBV6-5 and TRBJ1-2, with 8 bases identical to TRBD1. There are 14 residues in the CDR3. Per germline, CDR1 MNHEY and CDR2 SVGAGI. The ends lost 6 bases at V and 2 bases at J; junction bases unmatched: 5. CDR3 amino acids: CASRAGTGNYGYTF. The CDR3 DNA reads TGTGCCAGCAGGGCCGGGACAGGAAACTATGGCTACACCTTC.

V and J are TRBV9 and TRBJ1-1; 7 positions agree with TRBD1. The germline CDR1 and CDR2 sequences are SGDLS and YYNGEE. The CDR3 runs to 14 residues. V lost 7 bases, J lost 1 base, and 7 bases stayed unmatched. The CDR3 region has the DNA TGTGCCAGCGCGCCAGGGGGTGGGAACACTGAAGCTTTCTTT. It specifies CASAPGGGNTEAFF. The variable domain in full, completed from reference TRBV9 and TRBJ1-1, reads DSGVTQTPKHLITATGQRVTLRCSPRSGDLSVYWYQQSLDQGLQFLIQYYNGEERAKGNILERFSAQQFPDLHSELNLSSLELGDSALYFCASAPGGGNTEAFFGQGTRLTVV.

In DNA form, the CDR3 reads TGTGCCAGCAGTTATAGGGGGACTAAAATCTACGAGCAGTACTTC. Its translation is CASSYRGTKIYEQYF. This chain links TRBV6-5 with TRBJ2-7, with D possibly matching TRBD2 (7 bases). With 3 bases removed from V and 3 bases from J, the gap between germline ends came to 15 bases. Germline V gene sequence: CDR1 MNHEY, CDR2 SVGAGI. The CDR3 spans 15 residues.

The rearrangement links TRBV29-1 to TRBJ1-5, with D possibly TRBD1 on 5 matching bases. The CDR3 extends over 13 amino acids. In germline, CDR1 is SQVTM, CDR2 ANQGSEA. V was cut by 6 bases and J by 5 bases, with 14 bases left in between. DNA for the CDR3: TGCAGCGTGAGTGGGGGAACGGATCAGCCCCAGCATTTT. Protein sequence: CSVSGGTDQPQHF. The full variable domain, with the rest looked up from reference TRBV29-1 and TRBJ1-5, is SAVISQKPSRDICQRGTSLTIQCQVDSQVTMMFWYRQQPGQSLTLIATANQGSEATYESGFVIDKFPISRPNLTFSTLTVSNMSPEDSSIYLCSVSGGTDQPQHFGDGTRLSIL.

To note about this clone: The same CDR3 can be traced to other DNA sequences in this sample. CDR3 protein: CASSVGTGDTEAFF. Written as DNA, the CDR3 is TGTGCCAGCAGCGTGGGGACAGGGGACACTGAAGCTTTCTTT. The genes are TRBV9 and TRBJ1-1; TRBD1 matches 10 bases. The ends lost 2 bases at V and 3 bases at J; junction bases unmatched: 1. This CDR3 comprises 14 residues. Germline V gives CDR1 SGDLS, CDR2 YYNGEE.

This clone was recorded once. The CDR3, as DNA: TGTGCCTGGAGTGAGGGTCCTGGGGCAGATACGCAGTATTTT. Protein product: CAWSEGPGADTQYF. The V and J genes are TRBV30 and TRBJ2-3; D not certain. The germline CDR1 and CDR2 sequences are GTSNPN and SVGIG (reference sequence). The CDR3 covers 14 residues. V lost 1 base and J 4 bases, leaving 12 bases between the germline ends.

This clone came up once. The rearrangement uses TRBV29-1 and TRBJ2-1; maybe TRBD2 (7 bases). Trimming left V 5 bases short and J 8 bases short, with 16 bases between. Germline V gives CDR1 SQVTM, CDR2 ANQGSEA. CDR3 length: 13 residues. The CDR3, as DNA: TGCAGCGTTAACCGGGACTACAGGGATGAGCAGTTCTTC. This translates into CSVNRDYRDEQFF.

The genes are TRBV4-1 and TRBJ1-2; D not resolved. The germline V gene encodes CDR1 MGHRA and CDR2 YSYEKL. CDR3 length: 15 residues. Trimming took 0 bases from V and 2 from J, leaving 10 bases between them. CDR3 DNA: TGCGCCAGCAGCCAAGATAGAAAAGAGAACTATGGCTACACCTTC. Protein sequence: CASSQDRKENYGYTF.

This rearrangement joins TRBV15 to TRBJ2-2, with a weak D call TRBD2 (5 bases). V was shortened by 0 bases and J by 6 bases, with 11 bases between the two germline ends. Germline CDR1 and CDR2: LNHNV and YYDKDF (reference sequence). The CDR3 totals 15 residues. CDR3 residues: CATSRDTRESGELFF. The CDR3 DNA is TGTGCCACCAGCAGAGATACTAGGGAATCCGGGGAGCTGTTTTTT. Looking up the rest from reference TRBV15 and TRBJ2-2 gives the full variable domain: DAMVIQNPRYQVTQFGKPVTLSCSQTLNHNVMYWYQQKSSQAPKLLFHYYDKDFNNEADTPDNFQSRRPNTSFCFLDIRSPGLGDTAMYLCATSRDTRESGELFFGEGSRLTVL.

The chain links TRBV9 to TRBJ2-2; D is undetermined. The CDR3 totals 14 residues. Germline V gives CDR1 SGDLS, CDR2 YYNGEE. With 3 bases removed from V and 6 bases from J, the gap between germline ends came to 12 bases. The CDR3 DNA follows: TGTGCCAGCAGCGACCCCGTGGGTCCCGGGGAGCTGTTTTTT. Protein sequence: CASSDPVGPGELFF.

V gene TRBV9 combines with J gene TRBJ2-1, with D maybe TRBD2 (6 bases). Germline V gene lookup returns CDR1 SGDLS and CDR2 YYNGEE. This CDR3 contains 15 residues. V lost 1 base and J lost 2, with 10 bases in between. The DNA of the CDR3 is TGTGCCAGCAGCGTAAGCGGGCCGCCCTACAATGAGCAGTTCTTC. Translation: CASSVSGPPYNEQFF.

The chain combines TRBV29-1 with TRBJ1-2, with no clear D. CDR1 SQVTM and CDR2 ANQGSEA come from the germline V gene. V lost 5 bases to trimming and J lost 3 bases, with 13 bases between them. The CDR3 is 13 residues long. The CDR3 here is CSVHGHVDYGYTF. The DNA of the CDR3 is TGCAGCGTTCATGGTCACGTAGACTATGGCTACACCTTC.

V and J are TRBV29-1 and TRBJ1-2; D gene uncertain. The germline V gene encodes CDR1 SQVTM and CDR2 ANQGSEA. V was shortened by 7 bases and J by 2 bases, with 8 bases between the two germline ends. The CDR3 sequence is 11 residues long. The CDR3 reads CSGMGNYGYTF. CDR3 sequence (DNA): TGCAGCGGGATGGGCAACTATGGCTACACCTTC.

The rearrangement links TRBV9 to TRBJ1-1; D not resolved. The CDR3 covers 13 residues. V lost 2 bases to trimming and J lost 2 bases, with 7 bases between them. Per germline, CDR1 SGDLS and CDR2 YYNGEE. The CDR3: CASSVQDNTEAFF. In DNA, the CDR3 is TGTGCCAGCAGCGTCCAAGATAACACTGAAGCTTTCTTT.